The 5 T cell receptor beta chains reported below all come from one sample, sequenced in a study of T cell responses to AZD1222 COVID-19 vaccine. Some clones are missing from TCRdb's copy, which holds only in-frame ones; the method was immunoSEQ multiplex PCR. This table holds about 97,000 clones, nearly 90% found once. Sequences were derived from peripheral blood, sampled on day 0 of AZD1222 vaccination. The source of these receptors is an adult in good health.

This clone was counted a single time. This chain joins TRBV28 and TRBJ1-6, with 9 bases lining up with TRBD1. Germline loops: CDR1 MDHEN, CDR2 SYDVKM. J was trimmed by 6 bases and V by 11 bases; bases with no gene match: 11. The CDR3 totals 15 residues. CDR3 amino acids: CACTGTGKTNSPLHF. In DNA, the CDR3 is TGTGCCTGCACCGGGACAGGGAAGACTAATTCACCCCTCCACTTT.

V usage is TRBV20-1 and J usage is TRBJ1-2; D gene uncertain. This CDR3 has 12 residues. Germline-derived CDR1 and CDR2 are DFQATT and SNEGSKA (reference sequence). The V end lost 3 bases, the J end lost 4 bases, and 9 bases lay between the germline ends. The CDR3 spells CSASSGSYGYTF. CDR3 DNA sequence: TGCAGTGCTAGTTCCGGGTCCTATGGCTACACCTTC.

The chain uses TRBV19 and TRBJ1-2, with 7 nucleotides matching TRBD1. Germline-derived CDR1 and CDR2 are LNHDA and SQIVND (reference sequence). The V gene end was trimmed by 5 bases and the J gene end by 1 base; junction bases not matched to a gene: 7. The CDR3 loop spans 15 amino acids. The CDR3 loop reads CASSPRAGGNYGYTF. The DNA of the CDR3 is TGTGCCAGTAGTCCCCGTGCAGGGGGTAACTATGGCTACACCTTC.

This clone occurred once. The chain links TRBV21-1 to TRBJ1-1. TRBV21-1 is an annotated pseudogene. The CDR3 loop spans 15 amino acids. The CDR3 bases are TGTGCCAGCAGCCCGGAACGGGGGCGCGAGGATGAAGCTTTCTTT. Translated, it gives CASSPERGREDEAFF.

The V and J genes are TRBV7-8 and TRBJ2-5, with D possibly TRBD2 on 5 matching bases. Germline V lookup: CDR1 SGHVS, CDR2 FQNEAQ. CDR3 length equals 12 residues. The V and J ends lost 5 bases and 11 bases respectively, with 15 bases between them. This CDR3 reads CASSAALARQYF. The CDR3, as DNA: TGTGCCAGCAGCGCCGCTTTAGCGCGGCAGTACTTC.